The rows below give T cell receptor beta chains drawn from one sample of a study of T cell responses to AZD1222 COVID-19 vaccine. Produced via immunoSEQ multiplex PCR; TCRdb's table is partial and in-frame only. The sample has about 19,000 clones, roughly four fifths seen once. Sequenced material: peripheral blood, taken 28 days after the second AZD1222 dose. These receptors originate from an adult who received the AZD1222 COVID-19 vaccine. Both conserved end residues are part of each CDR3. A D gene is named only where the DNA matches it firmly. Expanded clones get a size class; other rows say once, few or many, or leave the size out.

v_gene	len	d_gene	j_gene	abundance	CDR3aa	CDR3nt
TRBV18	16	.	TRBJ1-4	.	CASSPLDYATNEKLFF	TGTGCCAGCTCACCGCTAGATTATGCTACTAATGAAAAACTGTTTTTT
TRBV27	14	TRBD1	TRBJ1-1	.	CASTNRGGNTEAFF	TGTGCCAGCACAAACCGAGGGGGCAACACTGAAGCTTTCTTT
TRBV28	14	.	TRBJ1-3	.	CASSYEPTGNTIYF	TGTGCCAGCAGCTACGAACCGACTGGAAACACCATATATTTT
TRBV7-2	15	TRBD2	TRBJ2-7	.	CASSLYTSGSYEQYF	TGTGCCAGCAGCTTATATACTAGCGGGAGCTACGAGCAGTACTTC
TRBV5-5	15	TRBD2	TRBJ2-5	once	CASSLLAGLGETQYF	TGTGCCAGCAGCTTGCTAGCGGGCCTTGGGGAGACCCAGTACTTC
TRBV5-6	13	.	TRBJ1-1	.	CASSPGDAAEAFF	TGTGCCAGCAGCCCCGGGGATGCGGCTGAAGCTTTCTTT
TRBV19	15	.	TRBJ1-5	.	CASSIFVSGDQPQHF	TGTGCCAGTAGTATTTTTGTTTCGGGGGACCAGCCCCAGCATTTT
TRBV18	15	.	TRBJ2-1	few	CASSPATGSHNEQFF	TGTGCCAGCTCACCAGCGACAGGATCCCACAATGAGCAGTTCTTC
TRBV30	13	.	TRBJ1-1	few	CAWSPRGMTEAFF	TGTGCCTGGAGCCCGCGGGGTATGACTGAAGCTTTCTTT
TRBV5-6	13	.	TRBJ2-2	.	CASSRGQPGELFF	TGTGCCAGCAGCAGGGGTCAGCCCGGGGAGCTGTTTTTT
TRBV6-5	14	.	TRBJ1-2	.	CASRLDIINYGYTF	TGTGCCAGCAGGTTAGACATAATTAACTATGGCTACACCTTC
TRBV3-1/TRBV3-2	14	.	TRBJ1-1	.	CASSQDSIYTEAFF	TGTGCCAGCAGCCAAGATTCCATCTACACTGAAGCTTTCTTT
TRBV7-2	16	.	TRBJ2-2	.	CASSLALLTRTGELFF	TGTGCCAGCAGCTTAGCGTTACTCACCCGCACCGGGGAGCTGTTTTTT
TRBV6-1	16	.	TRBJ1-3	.	CASSGHPGGSGNTIYF	TGTGCCAGCAGTGGACATCCGGGGGGCTCTGGAAACACCATATATTTT
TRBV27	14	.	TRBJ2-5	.	CASSPRGAQETQYF	TGTGCCAGCAGTCCAAGGGGGGCCCAGGAGACCCAGTACTTC
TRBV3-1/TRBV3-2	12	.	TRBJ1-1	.	CASSQGGGGAFF	TGTGCCAGCAGCCAAGGCGGGGGTGGGGCTTTCTTT
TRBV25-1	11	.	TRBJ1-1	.	CASSDAGRAFF	TGTGCCAGCAGTGACGCAGGGAGGGCTTTCTTT
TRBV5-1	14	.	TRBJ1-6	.	CASSLGGGDSPLHF	TGCGCCAGCAGCTTGGGAGGGGGGGATTCACCCCTCCACTTT
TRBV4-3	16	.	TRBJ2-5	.	CASSQGRGGGQETQYF	TGCGCCAGCAGCCAAGGGAGAGGGGGGGGCCAAGAGACCCAGTACTTC
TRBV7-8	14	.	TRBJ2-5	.	CASSLIRSQETQYF	TGTGCCAGCAGCTTAATCCGGTCTCAAGAGACCCAGTACTTC
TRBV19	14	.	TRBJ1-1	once	CASSIRGGDTEAFF	TGTGCCAGTAGTATACGGGGAGGGGACACTGAAGCTTTCTTT
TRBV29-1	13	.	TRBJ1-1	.	CSVAQLRGTEAFF	TGCAGCGTCGCCCAACTGAGGGGGACTGAAGCTTTCTTT
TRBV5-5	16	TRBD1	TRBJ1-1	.	CASSRGQGASNTEAFF	TGTGCCAGCAGCCGAGGACAGGGGGCCTCGAACACTGAAGCTTTCTTT
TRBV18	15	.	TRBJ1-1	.	CASSAAGGWDTEAFF	TGTGCCAGCTCCGCGGCCGGAGGTTGGGACACTGAAGCTTTCTTT
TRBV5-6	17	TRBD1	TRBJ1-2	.	CASSPPSGTGRPYGYTF	TGTGCCAGCAGCCCCCCCTCCGGGACAGGGCGCCCCTATGGCTACACCTTC
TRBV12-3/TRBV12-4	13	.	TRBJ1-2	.	CASSFRGEDGYTF	TGTGCCAGCAGTTTTAGGGGGGAGGATGGCTACACCTTC
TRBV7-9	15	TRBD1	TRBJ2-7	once	CASSSAGGPLNEQYF	TGTGCCAGCAGCTCAGCAGGGGGCCCCCTCAACGAGCAGTACTTC
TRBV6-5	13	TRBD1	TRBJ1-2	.	CASSGQGGQGYTF	TGTGCCAGCAGCGGACAGGGGGGCCAAGGCTACACCTTC
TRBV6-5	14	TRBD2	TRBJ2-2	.	CASSSGGNTGELFF	TGTGCCAGCAGTTCGGGGGGGAACACCGGGGAGCTGTTTTTT
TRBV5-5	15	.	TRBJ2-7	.	CASSGEGGNLYEQYF	TGTGCCAGCAGCGGGGAGGGGGGGAACCTCTACGAGCAGTACTTC
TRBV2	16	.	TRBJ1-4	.	CASSDPGVATNEKLFF	TGTGCCAGCAGTGACCCAGGTGTCGCAACTAATGAAAAACTGTTTTTT
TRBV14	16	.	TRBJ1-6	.	CASSQGLDSINSPLHF	TGTGCCAGCAGCCAAGGTCTGGACAGTATTAATTCACCCCTCCACTTT
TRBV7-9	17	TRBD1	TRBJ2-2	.	CASSFPRGTGSPGELFF	TGTGCCAGCAGCTTTCCTCGTGGGACAGGGAGCCCCGGGGAGCTGTTTTTT
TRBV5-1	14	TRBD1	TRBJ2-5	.	CASNPGQTQETQYF	TGCGCCAGTAATCCGGGACAGACTCAAGAGACCCAGTACTTC
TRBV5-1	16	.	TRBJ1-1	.	CASSPRTHLGNTEAFF	TGCGCCAGCAGCCCTAGGACTCACTTGGGGAACACTGAAGCTTTCTTT
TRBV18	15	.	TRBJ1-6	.	CASSPSGTLNSPLHF	TGTGCCAGCTCACCATCCGGGACTTTGAATTCACCCCTCCACTTT
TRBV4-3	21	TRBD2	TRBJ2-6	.	CASSPEPPTSGGPPGANVLTF	TGCGCCAGCAGCCCGGAGCCCCCTACTAGCGGGGGGCCCCCTGGGGCCAACGTCCTGACTTTC
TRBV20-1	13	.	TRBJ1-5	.	CSATETEDQPQHF	TGCAGTGCTACTGAGACAGAAGATCAGCCCCAGCATTTT
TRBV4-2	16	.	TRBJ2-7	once	CASSQVQAEETYEQYF	TGTGCCAGCAGCCAAGTCCAGGCGGAGGAAACCTACGAGCAGTACTTC
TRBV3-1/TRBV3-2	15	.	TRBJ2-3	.	CASSQWQGNGDTQYF	TGTGCCAGCAGCCAATGGCAGGGGAACGGAGATACGCAGTATTTT